What follows is one TCR beta chain and its context. What it binds is unknown. CDR1 and CDR2 (germline): KGHDR, SFDVKD. This CDR3 has 15 residues. V shed 7 bases and J shed 4 bases, with 18 bases lying between them. The data are from a study of T cells in Graves' hyperthyroidism and ophthalmopathy. In the study overall: Any treatment followed the collection of peripheral blood at initial diagnosis.

Study-wide points: Classification by a 13 V-J model distinguished ophthalmopathy from stable hyperthyroidism.

A patient was excluded if there was uncontrolled infection, other autoimmune disease, pregnancy or lactation. The diagnostic basis comprised clinical symptoms, serum thyroxine and TRAb, thyroid ultrasound and orbital computed tomography. Authors of the study amplified TCR beta CDR3 regions from RNA transcripts. With the HTBI primer set, the TCR CDR3 went through a first round of RT-PCR. TCRdb redid the calling of the multiplex PCR reads with MiXCR, one entry per CDR3 protein. The data show roughly 650,000 distinct CDR3 sequences, with about a sixth seen just once and roughly 3.4% held by the top ten.

This receptor was identified in a middle-aged woman with Graves' ophthalmopathy. Sequencing was done on a sample of blood. The rearrangement links TRBV24-1 to TRBJ1-2, with D perhaps TRBD1 (6 bases). CDR3 protein: CATSPRDTGRYGYTF. As DNA, the CDR3 is TGTGCCACCAGCCCCCGGGACACGGGGCGCTATGGCTACACCTTC.